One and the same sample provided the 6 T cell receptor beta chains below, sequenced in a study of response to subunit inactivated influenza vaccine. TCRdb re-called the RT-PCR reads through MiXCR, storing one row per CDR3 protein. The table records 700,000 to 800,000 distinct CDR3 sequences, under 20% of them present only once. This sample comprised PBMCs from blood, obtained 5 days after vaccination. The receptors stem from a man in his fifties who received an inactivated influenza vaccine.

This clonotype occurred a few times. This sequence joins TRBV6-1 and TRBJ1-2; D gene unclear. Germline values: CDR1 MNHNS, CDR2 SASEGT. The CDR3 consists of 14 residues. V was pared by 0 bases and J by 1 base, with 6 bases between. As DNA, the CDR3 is TGTGCCAGCAGTGAAGCGTTCATTAACTATGGCTACACCTTC. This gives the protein CASSEAFINYGYTF.

CDR3 loop: CSAHIISNIQYF. DNA for the CDR3: TGCAGTGCTCACATAATATCGAACATTCAGTACTTC. V and J are TRBV20-1 and TRBJ2-4; D gene ambiguous. CDR1 is DFQATT and CDR2 is SNEGSKA in the germline V gene (reference sequence). V was pared by 5 bases and J by 7 bases, with 12 bases between. This CDR3 has 12 residues.

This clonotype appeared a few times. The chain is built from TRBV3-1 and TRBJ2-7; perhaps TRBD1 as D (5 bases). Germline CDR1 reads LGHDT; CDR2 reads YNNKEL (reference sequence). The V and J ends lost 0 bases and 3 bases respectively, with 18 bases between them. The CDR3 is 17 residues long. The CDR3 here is CASSQDHETETVYEQYF. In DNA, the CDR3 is TGTGCCAGCAGCCAAGATCATGAGACAGAGACAGTCTACGAGCAGTACTTC.

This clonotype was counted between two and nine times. In nucleotides, the CDR3 is TGTGCCAGCAGTTTATGGTGGGACAGCCTCTACGAGCAGTACTTC. It encodes CASSLWWDSLYEQYF. The gene calls are TRBV28 and TRBJ2-7; 7 positions agree with TRBD1. J was trimmed by 3 bases and V by 0 bases; bases with no gene match: 5. CDR1 MDHEN and CDR2 SYDVKM come from the germline V gene. CDR3 length: 15 residues.

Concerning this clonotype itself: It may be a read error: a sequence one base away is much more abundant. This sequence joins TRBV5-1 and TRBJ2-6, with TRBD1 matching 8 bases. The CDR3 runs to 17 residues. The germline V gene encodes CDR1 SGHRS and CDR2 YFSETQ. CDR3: CASSAGQGFPGAKVLTF. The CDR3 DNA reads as TGCGCCAGCAGCGCAGGACAGGGTTTTCCTGGGGCCAAAGTCCTGACTTTC. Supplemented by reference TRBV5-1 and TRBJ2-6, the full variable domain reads KAGVTQTPRYLIKTRGQQVTLSCSPISGHRSVSWYQQTPGQGLQFLFEYFSETQRNKGNFPGRFSGRQFSNSRSEMNVSTLELGDSALYLCASSAGQGFPGAKVLTFGAGSRLTVL.

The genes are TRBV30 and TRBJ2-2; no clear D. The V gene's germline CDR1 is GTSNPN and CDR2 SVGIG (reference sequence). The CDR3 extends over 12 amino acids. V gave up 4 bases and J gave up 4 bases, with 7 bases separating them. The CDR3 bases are TGTGCCTGGAACCCGATCACCGGGGAGCTGTTTTTT. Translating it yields CAWNPITGELFF.